Listed below are T cell receptor beta chains from one sample, sequenced in a study of siplizumab effects on memory and regulatory T cells. Clones were sequenced by immunoSEQ multiplex PCR, and TCRdb holds only the in-frame ones, with some missing. The sample has roughly 75,000 clones, 93% seen once. The sample was CD8+ T cells sorted from blood. These receptors were obtained from a human donor in good health. Each CDR3 is given with its conserved first and last residue. Fields, in order: D gene, V gene, clone size, J gene, CDR3 DNA, CDR3 protein. D genes are given only for firm matches. Some rows have no size entry. The others give once, few or many, or a class for an expanded clone.

d_gene: -
v_gene: TRBV7-9
abundance: -
j_gene: TRBJ1-4
CDR3nt: TGTGCCAGCAGCCCTCTTGGCGGTGCAACTAATGAAAAACTGTTTTTT
CDR3aa: CASSPLGGATNEKLFF

d_gene: TRBD2
v_gene: TRBV7-3
abundance: -
j_gene: TRBJ2-1
CDR3nt: TGTGCCAGCAGCACGGGACTAGCGGTAAACAATGAGCAGTTCTTC
CDR3aa: CASSTGLAVNNEQFF

d_gene: TRBD1
v_gene: TRBV6-1
abundance: -
j_gene: TRBJ1-5
CDR3nt: TGTGCCAGCAGTGAAGCGGGGTTGGGGGGACAGGGGAGGCAGCCCCAGCATTTT
CDR3aa: CASSEAGLGGQGRQPQHF

d_gene: -
v_gene: TRBV2
abundance: -
j_gene: TRBJ2-1
CDR3nt: TGTGCCAGCGGGGGTGAGCAGTTCTTC
CDR3aa: CASGGEQFF

d_gene: -
v_gene: TRBV12-5
abundance: once
j_gene: TRBJ2-7
CDR3nt: TGTGCTAGTGGTTTGGTACGATCTGGGTACGAGCAGTACTTC
CDR3aa: CASGLVRSGYEQYF

d_gene: -
v_gene: TRBV4-3
abundance: -
j_gene: TRBJ2-3
CDR3nt: TGCGCCAGCAGCCAAGTCAACGGACGAGATACGCAGTATTTT
CDR3aa: CASSQVNGRDTQYF

d_gene: TRBD1
v_gene: TRBV2
abundance: -
j_gene: TRBJ2-5
CDR3nt: TGTGCCAGCAGTTCGACAGGGTGGGGGGAGACCCAGTACTTC
CDR3aa: CASSSTGWGETQYF

d_gene: TRBD2
v_gene: TRBV6-1
abundance: -
j_gene: TRBJ2-7
CDR3nt: TGTGCCAGCAGTCTTAGCGGGGTCGCCTACGAGCAGTACTTC
CDR3aa: CASSLSGVAYEQYF

d_gene: TRBD1
v_gene: TRBV15
abundance: -
j_gene: TRBJ2-7
CDR3nt: TGTGCCACCAGCGGCGGGACAGGGCAGGACGAGCAGTACTTC
CDR3aa: CATSGGTGQDEQYF

d_gene: TRBD1
v_gene: TRBV6-1
abundance: -
j_gene: TRBJ1-5
CDR3nt: TGTGCCAGCAGTGGAGGTCTTCAGGGGGCCCTTAGCAATCAGCCCCAGCATTTT
CDR3aa: CASSGGLQGALSNQPQHF

d_gene: -
v_gene: TRBV4-3
abundance: -
j_gene: TRBJ1-6
CDR3nt: TGCGCCAGCAGCCAAGATCGGGGAGAGAGGAATTCACCCCTCCACTTT
CDR3aa: CASSQDRGERNSPLHF

d_gene: -
v_gene: TRBV9
abundance: -
j_gene: TRBJ1-2
CDR3nt: TGTGCCAGCAGCGACCCAGGGAGACACGGCTACACCTTC
CDR3aa: CASSDPGRHGYTF

d_gene: -
v_gene: TRBV29-1
abundance: -
j_gene: TRBJ1-2
CDR3nt: TGCAGCGTTGAGGGGGCCCCTAACTATGGCTACACCTTC
CDR3aa: CSVEGAPNYGYTF

d_gene: TRBD1
v_gene: TRBV2
abundance: -
j_gene: TRBJ2-5
CDR3nt: TGTGCCAGCAGCACAGGGGTTGCTCCTGAGCAGTACTTC
CDR3aa: CASSTGVAPEQYF

d_gene: -
v_gene: TRBV4-1
abundance: -
j_gene: TRBJ2-5
CDR3nt: TGCGCCAGCAGCCAAGAGGCCATTGCGCTAGAGACCCAGTACTTC
CDR3aa: CASSQEAIALETQYF

d_gene: -
v_gene: TRBV21-1
abundance: -
j_gene: TRBJ2-1
CDR3nt: TGTGCCAGCAGCAAAGTCTACAGGGCCCAGTTCTTC
CDR3aa: CASSKVYRAQFF

d_gene: -
v_gene: TRBV7-2
abundance: -
j_gene: TRBJ2-2
CDR3nt: TGTGCCAGCAGGGGTACTGAACCGAACACCGGGGAGCTGTTTTTT
CDR3aa: CASRGTEPNTGELFF

d_gene: -
v_gene: TRBV5-1
abundance: -
j_gene: TRBJ2-3
CDR3nt: TGCGCCAGCAGCCCGGGCACAGTTGGCACAGATACGCAGTATTTT
CDR3aa: CASSPGTVGTDTQYF

d_gene: TRBD1
v_gene: TRBV18
abundance: -
j_gene: TRBJ1-1
CDR3nt: TGTGCCAGCTCACCAGTAGGACAGGGCCCTAAAGCTTTCTTT
CDR3aa: CASSPVGQGPKAFF

d_gene: TRBD1
v_gene: TRBV19
abundance: -
j_gene: TRBJ2-1
CDR3nt: TGTGCCAGCTCAATACAGGGGGTCAATGAGCAGTTCTTC
CDR3aa: CASSIQGVNEQFF

d_gene: -
v_gene: TRBV6-4
abundance: -
j_gene: TRBJ1-2
CDR3nt: TGTGCCAGCAGTGACTCTCGCAGGTTTGTCATTCCTAGTGGCTACACCTTC
CDR3aa: CASSDSRRFVIPSGYTF

d_gene: -
v_gene: TRBV6-5
abundance: few
j_gene: TRBJ1-1
CDR3nt: TGTGCCAGCAGTTACGGGGACACTGAAGCTTTCTTT
CDR3aa: CASSYGDTEAFF

d_gene: TRBD1
v_gene: TRBV7-2
abundance: -
j_gene: TRBJ2-7
CDR3nt: TGTGCCAGCAGCTCCGGGACAGGAACCTACGAGCAGTACTTC
CDR3aa: CASSSGTGTYEQYF

d_gene: -
v_gene: TRBV11-3
abundance: -
j_gene: TRBJ2-7
CDR3nt: TGTGCCAGCAGCTCGGGGACCGGCGGAGAGCAGTACTTC
CDR3aa: CASSSGTGGEQYF

d_gene: -
v_gene: TRBV5-1
abundance: once
j_gene: TRBJ1-1
CDR3nt: TGCGCCAGCAGCGGCGGGCCTTACGGCCCCTCGGGGTCTGAAGCTTTCTTT
CDR3aa: CASSGGPYGPSGSEAFF

d_gene: -
v_gene: TRBV4-3
abundance: -
j_gene: TRBJ1-1
CDR3nt: TGCGCCAGCAGCCAAGATAGGGTCGGAGCCATGAACACTGAAGCTTTCTTT
CDR3aa: CASSQDRVGAMNTEAFF

d_gene: -
v_gene: TRBV7-6
abundance: -
j_gene: TRBJ2-2
CDR3nt: TGTGCCAGCAGCTTAGCCCAAGGACGAACCGGGGAGCTGTTTTTT
CDR3aa: CASSLAQGRTGELFF

d_gene: -
v_gene: TRBV27
abundance: -
j_gene: TRBJ2-1
CDR3nt: TGTGCCAGCAGTTTAGGCGGGACCACCTACAATGAGCAGTTCTTC
CDR3aa: CASSLGGTTYNEQFF

d_gene: -
v_gene: TRBV7-9
abundance: -
j_gene: TRBJ2-1
CDR3nt: TGTGCCAGCAGCTTAGAGGGGCCCTCGAGGCGCGGCAATGAGCAGTTCTTC
CDR3aa: CASSLEGPSRRGNEQFF

d_gene: TRBD1
v_gene: TRBV19
abundance: -
j_gene: TRBJ2-1
CDR3nt: TGTGCCAGTAGTTCCCTTCGGACAGGTTTCTACAATGAGCAGTTCTTC
CDR3aa: CASSSLRTGFYNEQFF

d_gene: -
v_gene: TRBV19
abundance: -
j_gene: TRBJ2-7
CDR3nt: TGTGCCAGTAGGAAACGGACGGGGAGCTCCTACGAGCAGTACTTC
CDR3aa: CASRKRTGSSYEQYF